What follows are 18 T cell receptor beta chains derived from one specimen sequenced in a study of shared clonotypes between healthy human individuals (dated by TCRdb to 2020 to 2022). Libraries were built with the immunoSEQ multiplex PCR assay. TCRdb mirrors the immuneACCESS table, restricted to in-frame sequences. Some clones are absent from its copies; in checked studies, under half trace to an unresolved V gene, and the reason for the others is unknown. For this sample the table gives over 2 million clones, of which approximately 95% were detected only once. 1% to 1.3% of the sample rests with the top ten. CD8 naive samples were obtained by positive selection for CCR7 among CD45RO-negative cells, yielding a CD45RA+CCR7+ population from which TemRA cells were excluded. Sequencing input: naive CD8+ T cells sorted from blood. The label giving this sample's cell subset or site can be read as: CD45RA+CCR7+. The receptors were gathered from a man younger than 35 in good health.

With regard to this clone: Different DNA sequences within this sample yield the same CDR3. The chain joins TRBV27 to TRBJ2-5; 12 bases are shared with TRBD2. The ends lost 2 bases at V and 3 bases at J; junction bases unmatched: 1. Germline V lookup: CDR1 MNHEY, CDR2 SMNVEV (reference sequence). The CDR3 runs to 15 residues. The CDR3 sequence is CASSLGLAGKETQYF. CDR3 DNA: TGTGCCAGCAGTTTAGGACTAGCGGGGAAAGAGACCCAGTACTTC.

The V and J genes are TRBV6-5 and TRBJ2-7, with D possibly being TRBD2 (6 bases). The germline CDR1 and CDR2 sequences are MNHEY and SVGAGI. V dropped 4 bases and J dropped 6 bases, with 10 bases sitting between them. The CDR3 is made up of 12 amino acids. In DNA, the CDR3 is TGTGCCAGCAGTTTACCAGCGGGCGAGCAGTACTTC. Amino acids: CASSLPAGEQYF.

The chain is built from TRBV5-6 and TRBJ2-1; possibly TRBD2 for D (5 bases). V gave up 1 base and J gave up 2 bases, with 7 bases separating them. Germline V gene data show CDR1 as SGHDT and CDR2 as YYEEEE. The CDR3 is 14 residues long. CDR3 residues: CASSLPGTYNEQFF. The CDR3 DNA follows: TGTGCCAGCAGCTTGCCCGGGACCTACAATGAGCAGTTCTTC.

In nucleotides, the CDR3 is TGCAGCGTTGAAGACACCAGCGGTTACACCGGGGAGCTGTTTTTT. Translation gives CSVEDTSGYTGELFF. The chain joins TRBV29-1 to TRBJ2-2, with TRBD2 as a possible D gene (5 bases). The V gene's germline CDR1 is SQVTM and CDR2 ANQGSEA. The CDR3 extends over 15 amino acids. V lost 0 bases and J lost 3, with 11 bases in between.

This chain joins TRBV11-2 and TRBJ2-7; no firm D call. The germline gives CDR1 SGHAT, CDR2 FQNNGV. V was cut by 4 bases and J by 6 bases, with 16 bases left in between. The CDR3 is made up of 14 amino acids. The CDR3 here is CASSSAGVTGEQYF. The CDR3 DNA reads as TGTGCCAGCAGCTCCGCAGGAGTTACGGGCGAGCAGTACTTC.

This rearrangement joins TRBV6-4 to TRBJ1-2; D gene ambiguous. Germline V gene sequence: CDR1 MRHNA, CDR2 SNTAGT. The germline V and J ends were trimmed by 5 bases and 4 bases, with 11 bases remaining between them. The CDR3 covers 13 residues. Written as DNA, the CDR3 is TGTGCCAGCAGTCCGACGGAGTCCTATGGCTACACCTTC. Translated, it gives CASSPTESYGYTF.

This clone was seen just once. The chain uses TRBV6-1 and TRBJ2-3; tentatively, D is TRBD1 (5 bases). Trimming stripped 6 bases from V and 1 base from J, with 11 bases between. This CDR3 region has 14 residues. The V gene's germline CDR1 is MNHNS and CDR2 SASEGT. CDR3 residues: CASSPGPGTDTQYF. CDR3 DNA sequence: TGTGCCAGCAGCCCAGGGCCAGGCACAGATACGCAGTATTTT.

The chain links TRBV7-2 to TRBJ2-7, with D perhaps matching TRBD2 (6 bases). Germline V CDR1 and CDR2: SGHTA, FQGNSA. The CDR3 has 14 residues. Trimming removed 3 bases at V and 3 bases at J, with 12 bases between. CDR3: CASSFPGLDYEQYF. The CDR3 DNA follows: TGTGCCAGCAGCTTCCCGGGACTTGACTACGAGCAGTACTTC.

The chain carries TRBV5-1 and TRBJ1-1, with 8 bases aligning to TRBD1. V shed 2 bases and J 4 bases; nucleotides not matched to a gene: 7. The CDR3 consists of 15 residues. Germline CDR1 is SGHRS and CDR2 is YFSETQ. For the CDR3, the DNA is TGCGCCAGCAGCTTCTCCAATACAGGGGGCACTGAAGCTTTCTTT. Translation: CASSFSNTGGTEAFF.

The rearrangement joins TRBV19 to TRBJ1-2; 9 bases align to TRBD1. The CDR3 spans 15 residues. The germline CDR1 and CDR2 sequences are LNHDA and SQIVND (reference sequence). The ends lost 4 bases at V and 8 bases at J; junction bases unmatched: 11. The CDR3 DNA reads TGTGCCAGTAGTAATCCTGGACAGGGGCTGAGGGGCTACACCTTC. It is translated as CASSNPGQGLRGYTF.

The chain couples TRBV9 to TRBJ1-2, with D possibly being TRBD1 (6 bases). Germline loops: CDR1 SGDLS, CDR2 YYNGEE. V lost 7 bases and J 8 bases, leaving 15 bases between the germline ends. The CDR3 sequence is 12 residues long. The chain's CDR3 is CASDGGVEGYTF. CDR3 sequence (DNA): TGTGCCAGCGATGGGGGCGTGGAAGGCTACACCTTC.

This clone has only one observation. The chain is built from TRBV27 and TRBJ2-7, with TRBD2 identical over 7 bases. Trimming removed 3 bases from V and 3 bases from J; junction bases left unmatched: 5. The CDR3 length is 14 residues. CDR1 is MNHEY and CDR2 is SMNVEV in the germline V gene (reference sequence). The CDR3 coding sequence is TGTGCCAGCAGTTTGCGGGGGTGGCACTACGAGCAGTACTTC. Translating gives CASSLRGWHYEQYF.

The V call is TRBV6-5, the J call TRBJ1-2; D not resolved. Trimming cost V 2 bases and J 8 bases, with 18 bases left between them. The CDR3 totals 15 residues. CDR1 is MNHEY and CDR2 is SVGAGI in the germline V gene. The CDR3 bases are TGTGCCAGCAGTTACGAGGGAACATTACTAGGAGGCTACACCTTC. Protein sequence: CASSYEGTLLGGYTF.

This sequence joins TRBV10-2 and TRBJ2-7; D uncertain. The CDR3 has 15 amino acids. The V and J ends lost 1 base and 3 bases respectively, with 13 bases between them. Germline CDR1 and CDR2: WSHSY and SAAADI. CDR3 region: CASSEFRVRDYEQYF. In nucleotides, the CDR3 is TGCGCCAGCAGTGAGTTCCGGGTTAGGGACTACGAGCAGTACTTC.

CDR3 in DNA: TGTGCCAGCAGCCCCCTTCGGTACAATGAGCAGTTCTTC. It translates to CASSPLRYNEQFF. The gene calls are TRBV7-9 and TRBJ2-1; D remains ambiguous. Germline values: CDR1 SEHNR, CDR2 FQNEAQ (reference sequence). CDR3 length: 13 amino acids. The ends were cut back, 5 bases at V and 4 bases at J, with 9 bases in the middle.

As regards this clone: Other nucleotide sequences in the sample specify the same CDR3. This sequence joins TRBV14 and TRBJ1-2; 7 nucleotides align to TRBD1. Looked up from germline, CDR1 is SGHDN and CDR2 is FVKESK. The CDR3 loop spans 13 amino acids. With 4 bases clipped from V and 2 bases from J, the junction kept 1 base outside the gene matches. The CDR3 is CASSPQGNYGYTF. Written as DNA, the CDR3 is TGTGCCAGCAGCCCACAGGGGAACTATGGCTACACCTTC. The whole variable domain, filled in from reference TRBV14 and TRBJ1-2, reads EAGVTQFPSHSVIEKGQTVTLRCDPISGHDNLYWYRRVMGKEIKFLLHFVKESKQDESGMPNNRFLAERTGGTYSTLKVQPAELEDSGVYFCASSPQGNYGYTFGSGTRLTVV.

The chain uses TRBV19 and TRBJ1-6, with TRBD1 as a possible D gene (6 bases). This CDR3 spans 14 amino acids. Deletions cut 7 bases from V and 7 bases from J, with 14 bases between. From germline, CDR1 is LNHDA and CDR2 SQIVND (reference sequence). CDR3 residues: CASTPDRSNSPLHF. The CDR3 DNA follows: TGTGCCAGTACCCCGGACAGATCCAATTCACCCCTCCACTTT.

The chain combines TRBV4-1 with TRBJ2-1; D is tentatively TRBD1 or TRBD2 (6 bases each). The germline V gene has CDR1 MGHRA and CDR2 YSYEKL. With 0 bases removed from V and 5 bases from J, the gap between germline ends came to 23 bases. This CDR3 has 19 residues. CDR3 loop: CASSQETTSRGGMNNEQFF. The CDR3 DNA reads TGCGCCAGCAGCCAAGAAACAACTAGCAGAGGGGGAATGAACAATGAGCAGTTCTTC.